These T cell receptor beta chains were read from a single sample in a study of T cells after posttransplantation cyclophosphamide. TCRdb keeps only in-frame clones here, not all; method: immunoSEQ multiplex PCR. The table shows just over 65,000 clones, with 93% occurring only once. The sequencing sample was made of PBMCs. Receptors originate from a woman in her twenties or thirties in good health and a related stem cell transplant donor. The CDR3 runs from the conserved cysteine through the conserved F or W. A D gene is named only where the DNA matches it firmly. The listing skips clone size in some rows; elsewhere it reads once, few, many or a size class.

.,TRBJ1-6,TRBV14,.,CASSQGPLRYSPLHF,TGTGCCAGCAGCCAAGGCCCTCTTAGGTATTCACCCCTCCACTTT
TRBD1,TRBJ2-2,TRBV15,.,CATSRGTGNTGELFF,TGTGCCACCAGCAGAGGGACAGGGAACACCGGGGAGCTGTTTTTT
.,TRBJ1-3,TRBV4-2,.,CASSVRRGGSFGNTIYF,TGTGCCAGCAGCGTTCGTCGGGGGGGATCATTCGGAAACACCATATATTTT
.,TRBJ2-3,TRBV28,.,CASLLQASTDTQYF,TGTGCCAGCCTTCTTCAGGCAAGCACAGATACGCAGTATTTT
.,TRBJ2-1,TRBV7-8,once,CASSLGPEGDEQFF,TGTGCCAGCAGCTTAGGGCCCGAAGGCGATGAGCAGTTCTTC
TRBD1,TRBJ1-5,TRBV30,.,CAWSRQGNQPQHF,TGTGCCTGGAGTAGACAGGGGAATCAGCCCCAGCATTTT
.,TRBJ2-5,TRBV11-2,.,CASSLEQTQYF,TGTGCCAGCAGCTTAGAGCAGACCCAGTACTTC
.,TRBJ2-5,TRBV5-1,.,CASSILGDEQETQYF,TGCGCCAGCAGCATCCTAGGGGATGAACAAGAGACCCAGTACTTC
.,TRBJ1-6,TRBV7-3,.,CASSLSQALRSYNSPLHF,TGTGCCAGCAGCTTATCCCAGGCCCTTCGCTCCTATAATTCACCCCTCCACTTT
.,TRBJ2-7,TRBV7-9,.,CASSFPAIRSWNEQYF,TGTGCCAGCAGCTTTCCTGCCATACGTTCTTGGAACGAGCAGTACTTC
TRBD1,TRBJ2-7,TRBV19,.,CASSIGGQGPVEQYF,TGTGCCAGTAGTATTGGGGGACAGGGTCCTGTCGAGCAGTACTTC
TRBD1,TRBJ1-2,TRBV5-6,.,CASSLPQGHGYTF,TGTGCCAGCAGCTTGCCACAGGGGCATGGCTACACCTTC
.,TRBJ1-5,TRBV10-3,once,CARSTGKDQPQHF,TGTGCCAGATCTACAGGGAAAGATCAGCCCCAGCATTTT
.,TRBJ1-6,TRBV21-1,.,CASSQKEDPNYNSPLHF,TGTGCCAGCAGCCAAAAGGAAGACCCCAATTATAATTCACCCCTCCACTTT
.,TRBJ2-2,TRBV7-6,.,CASSLEYPGTNTGELFF,TGTGCCAGCAGCTTAGAGTACCCCGGGACGAACACCGGGGAGCTGTTTTTT
.,TRBJ1-5,TRBV5-8,.,CASSLGSQGRGNQPQHF,TGTGCCAGCAGCTTGGGATCTCAGGGGAGAGGGAATCAGCCCCAGCATTTT
.,TRBJ2-7,TRBV4-3,.,CASSQEYRPYEQYF,TGCGCCAGCAGCCAAGAGTACAGGCCCTACGAGCAGTACTTC
.,TRBJ2-1,TRBV2,.,CASIETPLIRGNEQFF,TGTGCCAGCATCGAAACCCCGCTAATTAGGGGCAATGAGCAGTTCTTC
.,TRBJ1-2,TRBV15,.,CATSRDSGRLYGYTF,TGTGCCACCAGCAGAGATTCTGGCAGACTCTATGGCTACACCTTC
.,TRBJ2-2,TRBV7-9,.,CASSLLAGELFF,TGTGCCAGCAGCTTACTTGCCGGGGAGCTGTTTTTT
.,TRBJ1-1,TRBV6-6,.,CASSYYPPDTEAFF,TGTGCCAGCAGTTATTATCCCCCAGACACTGAAGCTTTCTTT
.,TRBJ1-1,TRBV7-9,.,CASSPTAPEAFF,TGTGCCAGCAGCCCAACAGCGCCTGAAGCTTTCTTT
.,TRBJ1-5,TRBV6-1,.,CASRINQPQHF,TGTGCCAGCAGGATTAATCAGCCCCAGCATTTT
.,TRBJ1-1,TRBV20-1,.,CSALKTTEAFF,TGCAGTGCCCTAAAGACCACTGAAGCTTTCTTT
.,TRBJ1-6,TRBV28,.,CASSLDGAYSPLHF,TGTGCCAGCAGTTTAGACGGGGCTTATTCACCCCTCCACTTT
.,TRBJ2-6,TRBV14,.,CASSHPLGANVLTF,TGTGCCAGCAGCCACCCACTAGGGGCCAACGTCCTGACTTTC
TRBD1,TRBJ1-1,TRBV6-6,.,CASSYHNRGQGTEAFF,TGTGCCAGCAGTTACCATAACAGGGGCCAGGGCACTGAAGCTTTCTTT
TRBD1,TRBJ1-5,TRBV28,.,CASWRDSEYQPQHF,TGTGCGAGCTGGCGGGACAGTGAGTATCAGCCCCAGCATTTT
.,TRBJ1-2,TRBV6-1,.,CASSEAPQKYGYTF,TGTGCCAGCAGTGAAGCGCCGCAGAAATATGGCTACACCTTC
.,TRBJ2-7,TRBV5-5,once,CASSLSGGGDEQYF,TGTGCCAGCAGCTTGTCAGGGGGAGGGGATGAGCAGTACTTC
.,TRBJ1-1,TRBV7-9,.,CASSLERRRNTEAFF,TGTGCCAGCAGCTTAGAACGCAGGAGGAACACTGAAGCTTTCTTT
.,TRBJ2-3,TRBV11-2,.,CASSLWRARADTQYF,TGTGCCAGCAGCTTATGGAGGGCCCGAGCAGATACGCAGTATTTT
.,TRBJ1-4,TRBV25-1,.,CASSSSGTANEKLFF,TGTGCCAGCAGCTCCTCAGGTACAGCAAATGAAAAACTGTTTTTT
.,TRBJ1-2,TRBV9,.,CASSGWGLSSGYGYTF,TGTGCCAGCAGCGGATGGGGACTCTCCTCGGGGTATGGCTACACCTTC
TRBD1,TRBJ1-2,TRBV27,once,CASRRQGTPYGYTF,TGTGCCAGCAGAAGACAGGGGACACCATATGGCTACACCTTC
TRBD2,TRBJ2-7,TRBV5-6,few,CASSPGTSSYEQYF,TGTGCCAGCAGCCCCGGGACTAGCTCCTACGAGCAGTACTTC
.,TRBJ2-3,TRBV11-2,.,CASSFNPWSTDTQYF,TGTGCCAGCAGCTTCAACCCGTGGAGCACAGATACGCAGTATTTT
TRBD1,TRBJ2-7,TRBV20-1,once,CSADRGREQYF,TGCAGTGCTGACAGGGGGAGGGAGCAGTACTTC
.,TRBJ2-7,TRBV7-2,.,CASSSALGEAKKTYEQYF,TGTGCCAGCAGCTCAGCCCTCGGGGAGGCGAAAAAAACCTACGAGCAGTACTTC
.,TRBJ2-3,TRBV6-4,once,CASRSAGAISTDTQYF,TGTGCCAGCAGATCAGCGGGTGCCATCTCCACAGATACGCAGTATTTT
.,TRBJ2-7,TRBV6-5,.,CASRKAQGEQYF,TGTGCCAGCAGAAAGGCTCAGGGGGAGCAGTACTTC
TRBD1,TRBJ1-1,TRBV10-3,.,CAIKDRGNTEAFF,TGTGCCATCAAGGACAGGGGGAACACTGAAGCTTTCTTT
.,TRBJ1-4,TRBV5-1,once,CASTPGGATNEKLFF,TGCGCCAGCACCCCGGGGGGCGCAACTAATGAAAAACTGTTTTTT
.,TRBJ1-1,TRBV25-1,.,CASSEYIPQVPEAFF,TGTGCCAGCAGTGAATATATCCCCCAGGTCCCTGAAGCTTTCTTT
TRBD1,TRBJ2-7,TRBV29-1,.,CSVPGQGVTYEQYF,TGCAGCGTTCCCGGACAGGGAGTAACCTACGAGCAGTACTTC
.,TRBJ2-7,TRBV5-1,once,CASSLAETGFYEQYF,TGCGCCAGCAGCTTGGCCGAGACAGGATTCTACGAGCAGTACTTC
.,TRBJ2-2,TRBV11-3,.,CASSWTANTGELFF,TGTGCCAGCAGCTGGACAGCGAACACCGGGGAGCTGTTTTTT
TRBD1,TRBJ1-6,TRBV15,.,CATSREQGVSSPLHF,TGTGCCACCAGCAGGGAGCAGGGGGTTAGTTCACCCCTCCACTTT
.,TRBJ2-1,TRBV18,.,CASSPRERNEQFF,TGTGCCAGCTCGCCGAGGGAAAGGAATGAGCAGTTCTTC
.,TRBJ1-5,TRBV28,.,CASSLRGGRNQPQHF,TGTGCCAGCAGTTTACGAGGGGGTAGGAATCAGCCCCAGCATTTT
.,TRBJ1-4,TRBV4-3,.,CASSQDAGQTRRELFF,TGCGCCAGCAGCCAAGATGCCGGACAGACACGTCGGGAACTGTTTTTT
TRBD1,TRBJ2-6,TRBV4-1,.,CASSQDREVWANVLTF,TGCGCCAGCAGCCAGGACAGGGAAGTCTGGGCCAACGTCCTGACTTTC
.,TRBJ2-7,TRBV21-1,.,CASSGGIYEQYF,TGTGCCAGCAGCGGAGGGATTTACGAGCAGTACTTC